This record covers a single T cell receptor beta chain. Its antigen is not identified. These data come from a study of cytomegalovirus exposure and HLA in healthy donors. The table came from immunoSEQ multiplex PCR; TCRdb's copy has only in-frame clones and leaves some out. In the table there are 250,000 to 400,000 clones, around 90% of which are singletons. From germline, CDR1 is MNHEY and CDR2 SMNVEV (reference sequence). The CDR3 sequence is 16 residues long. V was pared by 6 bases and J by 5 bases, with 12 bases of the junction left unmatched. The donors were part of the validation cohort, which consisted of more than 90 subjects and was separate from the first cohort of under 850 subjects. Overall study findings and caveats: Some 150 TCR beta chains were listed as cytomegalovirus-associated.

This TCR was recovered from a man aged 30-40 years in good health and CMV-seronegative. The chain couples TRBV27 to TRBJ1-2, with 10 positions matching TRBD1. The specimen was PBMCs. The CDR3 here is CASRSSPGQGKYGYTF. CDR3 coding DNA: TGTGCCAGCAGGTCCAGCCCGGGACAGGGGAAGTATGGCTACACCTTC.